These 24 T cell receptor beta chains share one sample of origin, sequenced in a study of OX40 agonist ivuxolimab in advanced cancers. The assay was immunoSEQ multiplex PCR, and TCRdb's table has in-frame clones only and misses some. This table has some 76,000 clones, roughly 92% appearing once. Sequences were derived from CD4+ or CD8+ T cells sorted from blood, sampled in a trial of the OX40 agonist ivuxolimab. The receptors come from an adult with an advanced solid tumor such as melanoma, head and neck, liver or kidney cancer.

The CDR3: CASSPGPAGAKNIQYF. CDR3 nucleotide sequence: TGTGCCAGCAGCCCAGGGCCGGCGGGAGCCAAAAACATTCAGTACTTC. J is TRBJ2-4 and V is TRBV11-2; perhaps D is TRBD1 or TRBD2 (5 bases each). The CDR3 contains 16 residues. Germline V gene lookup returns CDR1 SGHAT and CDR2 FQNNGV. V lost 5 bases to trimming and J lost 0 bases, with 14 bases between them. The complete variable domain, with remaining parts taken from reference TRBV11-2 and TRBJ2-4, reads EAGVAQSPRYKIIEKRQSVAFWCNPISGHATLYWYQQILGQGPKLLIQFQNNGVVDDSQLPKDRFSAERLKGVDSTLKIQPAKLEDSAVYLCASSPGPAGAKNIQYFGAGTRLSVL.

The chain is built from TRBV13 and TRBJ2-3, with D perhaps matching TRBD2 (6 bases). Germline CDR1 and CDR2: PRHDT and FYEKMQ (reference sequence). V was cut by 6 bases and J by 2 bases, with 9 bases left in between. CDR3 size: 13 residues. CDR3 amino acids: CASRGLNTDTQYF. The CDR3 coding sequence is TGTGCCAGCAGGGGACTTAACACAGATACGCAGTATTTT.

This chain uses TRBV11-3 with TRBJ1-5, with unresolved D. The CDR3 extends over 12 amino acids. V lost 1 base, J lost 5 bases, and 3 bases lay in between. Germline V gene lookup returns CDR1 SGHNT and CDR2 YENEEA. The CDR3 here is CASSLGDQPQHF. The CDR3 bases are TGTGCCAGCAGCTTAGGAGATCAGCCCCAGCATTTT.

This rearrangement joins TRBV30 to TRBJ2-7; 10 bases align to TRBD1. Germline CDR1 is GTSNPN and CDR2 is SVGIG (reference sequence). The CDR3 sequence is 16 residues long. The junction had 9 bases not matched to a gene; V was cut back by 2 bases and J by 2 bases. DNA for the CDR3: TGTGCCTGGAGTTGGGGGACAGGGGACCAAGCCTACGAGCAGTACTTC. Protein product: CAWSWGTGDQAYEQYF.

Here the CDR3 reads CASSAGTGFVGELFF. The CDR3, as DNA: TGCGCCAGCAGTGCCGGGACAGGGTTCGTCGGGGAGCTGTTTTTT. This chain uses TRBV10-1 with TRBJ2-2, with 9 nucleotides matching TRBD1. The CDR3 extends over 15 amino acids. V was pared by 4 bases and J by 7 bases, with 7 bases of the junction left unmatched. Germline values: CDR1 WNHNN, CDR2 SYGVQD (reference sequence).

This chain uses TRBV21-1 with TRBJ2-3; TRBD2 reflects the table's D call only, with no check against the DNA. TRBV21-1 is a pseudogene segment. The CDR3 extends over 14 amino acids. CDR3 DNA sequence: TGTGCCAGCAGCCCCCTAAGGACTATAGATACGCAGTATTTT. This translates into CASSPLRTIDTQYF.

The genes are TRBV9 and TRBJ2-5; D perhaps matches TRBD1 (5 bases). Trimming removed 0 bases from V and 1 base from J, with 7 bases in between. This CDR3 has 14 residues. The germline gives CDR1 SGDLS, CDR2 YYNGEE. The CDR3 sequence: CASSVAGSQETQYF. Written as DNA, the CDR3 is TGTGCCAGCAGCGTAGCAGGGTCCCAAGAGACCCAGTACTTC.

In this sample, this clone turned up once. V usage is TRBV7-9 and J usage is TRBJ2-5; D is uncertain. The germline CDR1 and CDR2 sequences are SEHNR and FQNEAQ (reference sequence). The CDR3 covers 13 residues. With 5 bases removed from V and 4 bases from J, the gap between germline ends came to 11 bases. The CDR3 is CASSPWTGETQYF. The DNA of the CDR3 is TGTGCCAGCAGCCCCTGGACGGGAGAGACCCAGTACTTC.

This chain joins TRBV7-8 and TRBJ1-2; D is unclear. CDR1 and CDR2 from the germline V gene are SGHVS and FQNEAQ. The CDR3 sequence is 16 residues long. Trimming cost V 5 bases and J 4 bases, with 20 bases left between them. Written as DNA, the CDR3 is TGTGCCAGCAGCATCTCCGGGCCCAAGGTCGGCTATGGCTACACCTTC. Translated: CASSISGPKVGYGYTF.

The chain couples TRBV7-9 to TRBJ2-7, with D maybe TRBD1 (6 bases). The CDR3 totals 15 residues. Germline CDR1 reads SEHNR; CDR2 reads FQNEAQ (reference sequence). V was pared by 3 bases and J by 2 bases, with 14 bases between. CDR3 sequence (DNA): TGTGCCAGCAGCTTCCGGGACACGATACCCTACGAGCAGTACTTC. It specifies CASSFRDTIPYEQYF.

V and J are TRBV18 and TRBJ2-7, with D hard to call. The germline V gene encodes CDR1 KGHSH and CDR2 LQKENI. The CDR3 is 13 residues long. Trimming shortened V by 0 bases and J by 3 bases, and 6 bases separated the two germline ends. CDR3 in amino acids: CASSPPTVYEQYF. The CDR3 nucleotides are TGTGCCAGCTCACCACCCACTGTCTACGAGCAGTACTTC.

This rearrangement joins TRBV29-1 to TRBJ1-1; D gene unclear. Germline V gives CDR1 SQVTM, CDR2 ANQGSEA. The CDR3 is made up of 14 amino acids. Trimming took off 1 base at V and 0 bases at J, with 9 bases between the two ends. CDR3 residues: CSVEGQPMNTEAFF. The CDR3 bases are TGCAGCGTTGAAGGGCAGCCTATGAACACTGAAGCTTTCTTT.

This rearrangement joins TRBV27 to TRBJ2-1; 7 bases are a match to TRBD2. With V trimmed by 0 bases and J by 4 bases, 6 bases remained unmatched. Germline V lookup: CDR1 MNHEY, CDR2 SMNVEV (reference sequence). CDR3 length equals 16 residues. CDR3 loop: CASSLSGGTVYNEQFF. CDR3 nucleotide sequence: TGTGCCAGCAGTTTATCGGGGGGGACGGTTTACAATGAGCAGTTCTTC.

This clone was counted once. The rearrangement joins TRBV5-8 to TRBJ1-2; possibly TRBD1 for D (5 bases). CDR3 length equals 14 residues. Germline CDR1 is SGHTS and CDR2 is YDEGEE. Deletions cut 6 bases from V and 6 bases from J, with 18 bases between. CDR3 in DNA: TGTGCCAGCACACCTCCCGGGGCCCTGCATGGCTACACCTTC. It yields the protein CASTPPGALHGYTF.

This sequence joins TRBV6-5 and TRBJ2-1; 8 positions agree with TRBD1. CDR1 is MNHEY, CDR2 SVGAGI, per germline. This CDR3 spans 14 amino acids. The trim removed 2 bases at V and 6 bases at J, leaving 3 bases unmatched. The CDR3 spells CASSYATGGNEQFF. For the CDR3, the DNA is TGTGCCAGCAGTTACGCAACAGGGGGCAATGAGCAGTTCTTC.

This chain links TRBV19 with TRBJ1-2; D may be TRBD1 (6 bases). V shed 7 bases and J shed 3 bases, with 15 bases lying between them. This CDR3 has 14 residues. Germline loops: CDR1 LNHDA, CDR2 SQIVND (reference sequence). The CDR3 DNA sequence: TGTGCCAGTATCCAGGGGAGTCCGTACTATGGCTACACCTTC. Protein sequence: CASIQGSPYYGYTF.

The rearrangement links TRBV29-1 to TRBJ1-3; possible D gene TRBD1, 5 bases. Germline loops: CDR1 SQVTM, CDR2 ANQGSEA. The CDR3 contains 17 residues. V was trimmed by 0 bases and J by 0 bases, leaving 15 bases between them. CDR3 sequence: CSVEDLPTGASGNTIYF. Written as DNA, the CDR3 is TGCAGCGTTGAAGATTTACCGACCGGGGCCTCTGGAAACACCATATATTTT.

J is TRBJ2-7 and V is TRBV5-5; D perhaps matches TRBD1 (5 bases). Germline V lookup: CDR1 SGHKS, CDR2 YYEKEE (reference sequence). There are 13 residues in the CDR3. V lost 2 bases and J lost 4, with 10 bases in between. The CDR3 DNA sequence: TGTGCCAGCAGCTTCACAGGAGCGTACGAGCAGTACTTC. This translates into CASSFTGAYEQYF.

In the case of this clone: At the DNA level, this CDR3 is encoded by other sequences in the same sample as well. The V call is TRBV19, the J call TRBJ2-7; 7 nucleotides align to TRBD1. From germline, CDR1 is LNHDA and CDR2 SQIVND (reference sequence). The CDR3 runs 14 residues. V gave up 1 base and J gave up 1 base; unmatched junction bases: 1. The CDR3 spells CASSIGDSSYEQYF. DNA for the CDR3: TGTGCCAGTAGTATAGGGGACAGTTCCTACGAGCAGTACTTC.

The gene calls are TRBV7-9 and TRBJ1-5, with D possibly matching TRBD1 (5 bases). From germline, CDR1 is SEHNR and CDR2 FQNEAQ (reference sequence). V was shortened by 2 bases and J by 7 bases, with 6 bases between the two germline ends. The CDR3 spans 12 residues. CDR3 in DNA: TGTGCCAGCAGCTTACAGGGCCAGCCCCAGCATTTT. Protein product: CASSLQGQPQHF. Variable domain in full (rest from reference TRBV7-9 and TRBJ1-5): DTGVSQNPRHKITKRGQNVTFRCDPISEHNRLYWYRQTLGQGPEFLTYFQNEAQLEKSRLLSDRFSAERPKGSFSTLEIQRTEQGDSAMYLCASSLQGQPQHFGDGTRLSIL.

V and J are TRBV7-6 and TRBJ2-1; 7 nucleotides align to TRBD1. V lost 1 base, J lost 2 bases, and 2 bases stayed unmatched. The CDR3 contains 15 residues. In germline, CDR1 is SGHVS, CDR2 FNYEAQ. The CDR3 spells CASSLVQGTYNEQFF. DNA for the CDR3: TGTGCCAGCAGCTTAGTACAGGGGACCTACAATGAGCAGTTCTTC.

As regards this clone: The conserved phenylalanine or tryptophan is not found at the CDR3 terminus, so this likely reflects a read error. The rearrangement links TRBV4-2 to TRBJ2-7; D gene uncertain. Trimming left V 1 base short and J 5 bases short, with 12 bases between. The CDR3 is 14 residues long. Germline loops: CDR1 LGHNA, CDR2 YNFKEQ. As DNA, the CDR3 is TGTGCCAGCAGCCAAGGTTCCCCCTCTAACGAGCAGTACCTC. Amino acids: CASSQGSPSNEQYL.

The chain is built from TRBV11-2 and TRBJ2-2, with 11 bases fitting TRBD1. The ends lost 5 bases at V and 4 bases at J; junction bases unmatched: 3. The germline gives CDR1 SGHAT, CDR2 FQNNGV. This CDR3 is built from 15 residues. In DNA form, the CDR3 reads TGTGCCAGCAGCCCGGGACAGGGGGTCACCGGGGAGCTGTTTTTT. This encodes CASSPGQGVTGELFF.

The rearrangement uses TRBV13 and TRBJ1-3, with 7 nucleotides matching TRBD1. Germline CDR1 reads PRHDT; CDR2 reads FYEKMQ (reference sequence). The CDR3 runs 16 residues. V lost 5 bases to trimming and J lost 4 bases; unmatched junction nucleotides: 11. The CDR3 here is CASSLRGGSRGNTIYF. Written as DNA, the CDR3 is TGTGCCAGCAGCCTCAGGGGGGGTTCGAGGGGAAACACCATATATTTT.